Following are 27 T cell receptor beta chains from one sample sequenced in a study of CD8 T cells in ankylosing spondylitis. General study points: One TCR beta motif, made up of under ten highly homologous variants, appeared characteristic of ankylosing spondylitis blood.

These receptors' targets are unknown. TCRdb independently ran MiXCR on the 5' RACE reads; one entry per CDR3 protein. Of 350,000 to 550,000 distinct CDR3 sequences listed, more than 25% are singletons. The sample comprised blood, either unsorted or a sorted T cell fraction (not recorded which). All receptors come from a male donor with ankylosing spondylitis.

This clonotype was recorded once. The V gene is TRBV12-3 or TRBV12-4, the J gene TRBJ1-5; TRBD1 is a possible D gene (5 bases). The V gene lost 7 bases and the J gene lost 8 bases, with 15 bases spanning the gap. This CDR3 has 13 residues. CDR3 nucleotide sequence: TGTGCCAGCATGAGGCAGGGTGGGAAGCCCCAGCATTTT. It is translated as CASMRQGGKPQHF.

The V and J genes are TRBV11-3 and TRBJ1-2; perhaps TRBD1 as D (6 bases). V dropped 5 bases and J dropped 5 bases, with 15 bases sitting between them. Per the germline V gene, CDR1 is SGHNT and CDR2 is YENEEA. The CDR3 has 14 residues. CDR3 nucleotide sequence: TGTGCCAGCAGCCAAGGGGGAGGGATATATGGCTACACCTTC. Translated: CASSQGGGIYGYTF.

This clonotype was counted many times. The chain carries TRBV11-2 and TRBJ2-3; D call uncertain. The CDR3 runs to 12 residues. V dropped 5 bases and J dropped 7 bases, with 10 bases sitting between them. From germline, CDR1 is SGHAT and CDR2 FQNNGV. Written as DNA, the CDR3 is TGTGCCAGCAGCCGAACGTTGAATACGCAGTATTTT. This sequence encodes CASSRTLNTQYF.

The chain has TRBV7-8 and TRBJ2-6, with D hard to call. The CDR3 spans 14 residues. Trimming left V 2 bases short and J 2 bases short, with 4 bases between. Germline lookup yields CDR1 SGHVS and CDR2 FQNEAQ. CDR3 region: CASSLLTGANVLTF. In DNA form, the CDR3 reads TGTGCCAGCAGCTTACTTACTGGGGCCAACGTCCTGACTTTC.

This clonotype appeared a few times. The CDR3 loop reads CASSQEWRGPSSYNEQFF. The CDR3 coding sequence is TGTGCCAGCAGCCAAGAATGGAGGGGGCCCAGCTCCTACAATGAGCAGTTCTTC. The chain has TRBV14 and TRBJ2-1; TRBD1 might be the D (7 bases). Germline V lookup: CDR1 SGHDN, CDR2 FVKESK. Trimming removed 0 bases from V and 0 bases from J, with 15 bases in between. The CDR3 consists of 18 residues. The full variable domain, with the rest looked up from reference TRBV14 and TRBJ2-1, is EAGVTQFPSHSVIEKGQTVTLRCDPISGHDNLYWYRRVMGKEIKFLLHFVKESKQDESGMPNNRFLAERTGGTYSTLKVQPAELEDSGVYFCASSQEWRGPSSYNEQFFGPGTRLTVL.

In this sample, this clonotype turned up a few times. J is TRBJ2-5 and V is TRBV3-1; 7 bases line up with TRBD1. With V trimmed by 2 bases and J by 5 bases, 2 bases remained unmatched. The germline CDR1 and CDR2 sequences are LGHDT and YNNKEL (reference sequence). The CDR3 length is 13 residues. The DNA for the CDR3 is TGTGCCAGCAGCCAAACAGGGGTGGAGACCCAGTACTTC. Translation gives CASSQTGVETQYF.

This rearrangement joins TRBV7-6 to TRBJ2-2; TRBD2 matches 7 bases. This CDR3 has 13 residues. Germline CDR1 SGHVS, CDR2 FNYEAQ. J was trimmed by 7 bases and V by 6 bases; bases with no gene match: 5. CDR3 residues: CASRGAGSGELFF. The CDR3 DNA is TGTGCCAGCAGGGGAGCGGGAAGCGGGGAGCTGTTTTTT.

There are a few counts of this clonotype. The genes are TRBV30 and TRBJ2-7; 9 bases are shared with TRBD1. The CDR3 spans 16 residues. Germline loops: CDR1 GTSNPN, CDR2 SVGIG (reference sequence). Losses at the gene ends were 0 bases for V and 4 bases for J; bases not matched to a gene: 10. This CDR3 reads CAWSVLGQGMGYEQYV. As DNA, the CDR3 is TGTGCCTGGAGTGTACTTGGACAGGGGATGGGGTACGAGCAGTACGTC.

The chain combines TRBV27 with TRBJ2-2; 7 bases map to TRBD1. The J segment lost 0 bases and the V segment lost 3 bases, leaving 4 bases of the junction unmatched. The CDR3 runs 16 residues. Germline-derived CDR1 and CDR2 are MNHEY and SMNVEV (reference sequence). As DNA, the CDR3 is TGTGCCAGCAGTTTTCAAGGGACAGCGAACACCGGGGAGCTGTTTTTT. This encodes CASSFQGTANTGELFF.

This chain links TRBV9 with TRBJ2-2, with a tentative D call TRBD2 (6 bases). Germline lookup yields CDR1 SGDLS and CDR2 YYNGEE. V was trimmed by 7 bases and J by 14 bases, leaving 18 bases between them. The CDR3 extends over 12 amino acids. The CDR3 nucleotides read TGTGCCAGCTCCCGTGGAGGGGCCTCACTGTTTTTT. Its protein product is CASSRGGASLFF.

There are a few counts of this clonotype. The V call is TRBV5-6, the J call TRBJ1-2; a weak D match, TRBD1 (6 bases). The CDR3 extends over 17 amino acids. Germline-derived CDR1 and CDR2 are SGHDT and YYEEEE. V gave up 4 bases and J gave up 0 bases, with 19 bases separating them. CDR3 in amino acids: CASSPFGGGSTNYGYTF. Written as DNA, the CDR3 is TGTGCCAGCAGCCCCTTTGGGGGCGGATCCACTAACTATGGCTACACCTTC.

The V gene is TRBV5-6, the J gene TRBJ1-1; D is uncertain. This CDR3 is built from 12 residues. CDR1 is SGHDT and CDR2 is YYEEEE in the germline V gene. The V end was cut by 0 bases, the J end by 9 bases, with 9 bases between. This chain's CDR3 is CASSLGRRKAFF. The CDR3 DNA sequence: TGTGCCAGCAGCTTGGGGAGGCGTAAAGCTTTCTTT. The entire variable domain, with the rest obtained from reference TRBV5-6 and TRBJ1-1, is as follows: DAGVTQSPTHLIKTRGQQVTLRCSPKSGHDTVSWYQQALGQGPQFIFQYYEEEERQRGNFPDRFSGHQFPNYSSELNVNALLLGDSALYLCASSLGRRKAFFGQGTRLTVV.

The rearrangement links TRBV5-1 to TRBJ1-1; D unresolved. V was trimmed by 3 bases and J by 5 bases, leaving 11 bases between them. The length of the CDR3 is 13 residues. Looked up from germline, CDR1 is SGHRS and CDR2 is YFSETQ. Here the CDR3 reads CASSSAGATEAFF. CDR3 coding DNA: TGCGCCAGCAGCTCAGCAGGTGCAACTGAAGCTTTCTTT.

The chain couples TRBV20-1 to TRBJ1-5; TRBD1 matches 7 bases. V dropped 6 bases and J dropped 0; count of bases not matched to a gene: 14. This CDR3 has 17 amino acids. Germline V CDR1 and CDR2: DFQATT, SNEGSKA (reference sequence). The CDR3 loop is CSAPEGTALNSNQPQHF. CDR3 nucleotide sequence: TGCAGTGCCCCAGAGGGGACAGCCTTAAATAGCAATCAGCCCCAGCATTTT.

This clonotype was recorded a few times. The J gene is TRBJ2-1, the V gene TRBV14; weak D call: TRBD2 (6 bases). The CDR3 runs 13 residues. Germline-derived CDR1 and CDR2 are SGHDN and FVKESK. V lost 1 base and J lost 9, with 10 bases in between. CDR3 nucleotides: TGTGCCAGCAGCCAAGTCGTCGGGGGTGAGCAGTTCTTC. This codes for CASSQVVGGEQFF.

The CDR3 reads CASSFGTVVRNTQYF. Written as DNA, the CDR3 is TGTGCCAGCAGCTTCGGGACGGTCGTTCGAAATACGCAGTATTTT. The chain uses TRBV7-2 and TRBJ2-3; D may correspond to TRBD1 or TRBD2 (5 bases each). This CDR3 is 15 amino acids long. Trimming took off 3 bases at V and 7 bases at J, with 17 bases between the two ends. The germline CDR1 and CDR2 sequences are SGHTA and FQGNSA.

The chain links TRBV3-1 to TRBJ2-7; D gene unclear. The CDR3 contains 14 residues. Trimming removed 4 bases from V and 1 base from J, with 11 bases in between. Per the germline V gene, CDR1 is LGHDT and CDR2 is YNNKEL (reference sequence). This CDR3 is CASSLRHSSYEQYF. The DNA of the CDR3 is TGTGCCAGCAGCCTTAGGCACTCGTCCTACGAGCAGTACTTC.

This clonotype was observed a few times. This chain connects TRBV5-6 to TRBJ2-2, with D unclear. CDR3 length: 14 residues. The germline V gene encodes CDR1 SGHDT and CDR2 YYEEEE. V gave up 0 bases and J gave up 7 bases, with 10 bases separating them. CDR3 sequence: CASSLAFGLGELFF. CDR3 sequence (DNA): TGTGCCAGCAGCTTGGCTTTTGGGCTCGGGGAGCTGTTTTTT.

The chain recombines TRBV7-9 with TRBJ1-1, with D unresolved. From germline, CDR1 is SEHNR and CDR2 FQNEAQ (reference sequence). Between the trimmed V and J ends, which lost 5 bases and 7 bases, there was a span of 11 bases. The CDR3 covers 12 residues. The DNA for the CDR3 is TGTGCCAGCAGCCTAAGCTACGATGAAGCTTTCTTT. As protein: CASSLSYDEAFF.

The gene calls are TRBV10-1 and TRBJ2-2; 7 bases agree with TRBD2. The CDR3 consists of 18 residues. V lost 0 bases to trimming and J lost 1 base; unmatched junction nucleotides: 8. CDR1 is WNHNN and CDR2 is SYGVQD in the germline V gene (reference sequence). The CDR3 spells CASSESVNPSGNTGELFF. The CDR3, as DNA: TGCGCCAGCAGTGAGTCGGTCAATCCTAGCGGGAACACCGGGGAGCTGTTTTTT.

The CDR3 bases are TGTGCCAGCAGACCTTCCTCGGGACAGGGGAAAGGCTACACCTTC. Protein sequence: CASRPSSGQGKGYTF. This sequence joins TRBV27 and TRBJ1-2, with 10 bases identical to TRBD1. The trim removed 6 bases at V and 8 bases at J, leaving 12 bases unmatched. Germline CDR1 MNHEY, CDR2 SMNVEV (reference sequence). This CDR3 comprises 15 residues.

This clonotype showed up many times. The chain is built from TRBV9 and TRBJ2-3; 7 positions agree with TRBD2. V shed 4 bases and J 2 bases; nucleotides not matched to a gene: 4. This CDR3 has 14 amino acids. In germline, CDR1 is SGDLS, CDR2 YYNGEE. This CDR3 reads CASSTRDYTDTQYF. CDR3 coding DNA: TGTGCCAGCAGCACCCGGGACTACACAGATACGCAGTATTTT.

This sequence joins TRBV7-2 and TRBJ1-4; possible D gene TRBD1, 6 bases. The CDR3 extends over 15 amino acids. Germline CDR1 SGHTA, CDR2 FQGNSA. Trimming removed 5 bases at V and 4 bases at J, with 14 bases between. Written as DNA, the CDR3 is TGTGCCAGCAGCACCCAAGGGGGGTTTAATGAAAAACTGTTTTTT. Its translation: CASSTQGGFNEKLFF.

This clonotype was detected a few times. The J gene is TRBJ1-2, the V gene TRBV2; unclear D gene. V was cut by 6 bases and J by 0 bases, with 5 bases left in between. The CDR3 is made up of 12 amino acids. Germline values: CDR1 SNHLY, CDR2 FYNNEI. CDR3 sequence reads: CASRVSNYGYTF. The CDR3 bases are TGTGCCAGCAGAGTTTCTAACTATGGCTACACCTTC.

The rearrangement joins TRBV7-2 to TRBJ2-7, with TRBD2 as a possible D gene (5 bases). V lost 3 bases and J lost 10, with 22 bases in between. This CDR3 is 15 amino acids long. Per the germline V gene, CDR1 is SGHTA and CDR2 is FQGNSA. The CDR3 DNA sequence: TGTGCCAGCAGCTTTACCGCCGATTGGAGGTTTGGCCAGTACTTC. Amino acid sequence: CASSFTADWRFGQYF.

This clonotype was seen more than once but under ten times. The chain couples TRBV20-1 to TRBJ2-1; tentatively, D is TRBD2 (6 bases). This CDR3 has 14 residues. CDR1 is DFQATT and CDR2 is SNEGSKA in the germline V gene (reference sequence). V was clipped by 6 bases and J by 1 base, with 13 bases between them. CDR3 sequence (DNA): TGCAGTGCCCGGGAGAGACAGTCCTACAATGAGCAGTTCTTC. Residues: CSARERQSYNEQFF.

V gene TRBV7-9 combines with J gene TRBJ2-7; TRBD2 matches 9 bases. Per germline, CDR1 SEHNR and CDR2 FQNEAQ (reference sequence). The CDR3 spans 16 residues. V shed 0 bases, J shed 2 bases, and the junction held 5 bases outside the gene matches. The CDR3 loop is CASSLAVAGATYEQYF. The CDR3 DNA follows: TGTGCCAGCAGCTTAGCGGTAGCGGGAGCGACCTACGAGCAGTACTTC.